This T cell receptor beta chain was recorded in a study of Ad26.COV2.S vaccination and SARS-CoV-2 variants. Study background: Ad26.COV2.S given intramuscularly, once or twice 56 days apart. Overall study results and limits: Placebo recipients showed lower spike-specific TCR breadth than vaccinees. Breadth measured for non-spike TCRs was similar across vaccine and placebo recipients.

Sequencing used immunoSEQ multiplex PCR; TCRdb keeps in-frame clones, though not all of them. Of approximately 300,000 clones in the sample, more than 70% were seen once. Treatment described: around 19 received Ad26.COV2.S at low or high dose, single or two shots; about 5 received placebo; per-sample allocation not given. Sampling occurred on day 63 after the first vaccine or placebo injection. Built on an Ad26 vector, the vaccine expressed Wuhan-strain SARS-CoV-2 spike. This CDR3 has 16 residues. V lost 4 bases to trimming and J lost 3 bases; unmatched junction nucleotides: 9. CDR1 is LGHNA and CDR2 is YNFKEQ in the germline V gene. Concerning this clone itself: The antigen is unknown.

This receptor was identified in a person aged 18-65 years who received the Ad26.COV2.S COVID-19 vaccine or a placebo. The chain couples TRBV4-2 to TRBJ1-5; 7 nucleotides match TRBD1. The material was peripheral blood, obtained in a trial of Ad26.COV2.S vaccine versus placebo. CDR3 region: CASSRTTGQLNQPQHF. In nucleotides, the CDR3 is TGTGCCAGCAGCCGAACGACGGGACAGCTCAATCAGCCCCAGCATTTT.